The 21 T cell receptor beta chains presented below share a single source sample, sequenced in a study of blood T cell repertoires in COVID-19. The data were produced by immunoSEQ multiplex PCR, yet TCRdb's version contains in-frame clones alone and is incomplete. The table has hundreds of thousands of clones, 86% seen once. Sample: peripheral blood. The origin of the receptors is a woman younger than 45 with active or convalescent COVID-19.

The rearrangement links TRBV19 to TRBJ1-4; weak D call: TRBD1 (6 bases). From germline, CDR1 is LNHDA and CDR2 SQIVND (reference sequence). The CDR3 consists of 13 residues. Trimming took off 5 bases at V and 7 bases at J, with 11 bases between the two ends. The CDR3 reads CASSSGVPEKLFF. In nucleotides, the CDR3 is TGTGCCAGTAGTTCAGGGGTGCCTGAAAAACTGTTTTTT.

The rearrangement joins TRBV18 to TRBJ1-5; TRBD1 matches at 8 bases. Germline V CDR1 and CDR2: KGHSH, LQKENI. CDR3 length: 14 amino acids. With 6 bases clipped from V and 6 bases from J, the junction kept 7 bases outside the gene matches. The CDR3 spells CASSLDRGIQPQHF. DNA of the CDR3: TGTGCCAGCTCCCTAGACAGGGGTATTCAGCCCCAGCATTTT.

The chain couples TRBV11-2 to TRBJ2-3; TRBD2 aligns across 7 bases. V was pared by 6 bases and J by 0 bases, with 15 bases of the junction left unmatched. The CDR3 consists of 18 residues. Germline V gene data show CDR1 as SGHAT and CDR2 as FQNNGV. CDR3 amino acids: CASRAPASGDPSTDTQYF. CDR3 nucleotides: TGTGCCAGCAGGGCCCCGGCTAGCGGAGACCCTAGCACAGATACGCAGTATTTT.

Comment on this clone: This specimen includes other DNA sequences encoding the same CDR3. This chain joins TRBV19 and TRBJ1-1; TRBD1 might be the D (6 bases). CDR1 and CDR2 (germline): LNHDA, SQIVND (reference sequence). Trimming removed 6 bases at V and 0 bases at J, with 8 bases between. CDR3 length: 13 amino acids. In DNA, the CDR3 is TGTGCCAGTAGCGGACAGTTGAACACTGAAGCTTTCTTT. It translates to CASSGQLNTEAFF.

The chain employs TRBV28 and TRBJ2-7; TRBD2 aligns across 11 bases. This CDR3 is 15 amino acids long. CDR1 and CDR2 from the germline V gene are MDHEN and SYDVKM. The V segment lost 5 bases and the J segment 7 bases; nucleotides outside the gene matches: 10. CDR3 nucleotides: TGTGCCAGCAGTCCCCTAGCGGGAGGCGGGAATGAGCAGTACTTC. Translated: CASSPLAGGGNEQYF.

J is TRBJ2-2 and V is TRBV4-1; 9 bases match TRBD1. Germline loops: CDR1 MGHRA, CDR2 YSYEKL. The CDR3 loop spans 17 amino acids. The junction had 9 bases not matched to a gene; V was cut back by 4 bases and J by 3 bases. This CDR3 is CASSPLGTGRHTGELFF. As DNA, the CDR3 is TGCGCCAGCAGCCCGCTCGGGACAGGGCGTCACACCGGGGAGCTGTTTTTT.

The chain links TRBV6-4 to TRBJ2-2; possibly TRBD1 for D (5 bases). V lost 5 bases to trimming and J lost 0 bases, with 13 bases between them. The CDR3 loop spans 16 amino acids. CDR1 is MRHNA and CDR2 is SNTAGT in the germline V gene. Here the CDR3 reads CASSKTTATNTGELFF. The CDR3 coding sequence is TGTGCCAGCAGTAAGACGACAGCCACGAACACCGGGGAGCTGTTTTTT.

This clone was recorded only once. V gene TRBV9 combines with J gene TRBJ2-2, with D perhaps TRBD2 (5 bases). Germline V CDR1 and CDR2: SGDLS, YYNGEE. The CDR3 has 16 residues. Trimming shortened V by 0 bases and J by 3 bases, and 12 bases separated the two germline ends. Here the CDR3 reads CASSVVPRADTGELFF. The CDR3 DNA reads as TGTGCCAGCAGCGTAGTCCCGCGGGCGGACACCGGGGAGCTGTTTTTT.

V usage is TRBV28 and J usage is TRBJ2-3; a possible D gene is TRBD1 (5 bases). Per germline, CDR1 MDHEN and CDR2 SYDVKM. V was clipped by 7 bases and J by 4 bases, with 24 bases between them. The CDR3 spans 17 residues. The CDR3 region is CASTSGWVGRLADTQYF. The CDR3 DNA reads as TGTGCCAGCACCTCAGGGTGGGTGGGAAGGTTGGCAGATACGCAGTATTTT.

The V and J genes are TRBV18 and TRBJ1-4; TRBD1 agrees at 8 bases. CDR1 KGHSH and CDR2 LQKENI come from the germline V gene. This CDR3 comprises 15 residues. The J segment lost 3 bases and the V segment lost 0 bases, leaving 0 bases of the junction unmatched. The CDR3 sequence: CASSPPGQANEKLFF. The CDR3 nucleotides read TGTGCCAGCTCACCACCGGGACAGGCTAATGAAAAACTGTTTTTT.

The CDR3 here is CASSVFREVDGYTF. The CDR3 nucleotides read TGTGCCAGCAGTGTGTTCAGGGAAGTAGACGGCTACACCTTC. This sequence joins TRBV2 and TRBJ1-2, with a weak D call TRBD1 (5 bases). From germline, CDR1 is SNHLY and CDR2 FYNNEI. V was trimmed by 4 bases and J by 8 bases, leaving 17 bases between them. This CDR3 contains 14 residues.

This chain connects TRBV11-2 to TRBJ1-2; TRBD1 aligns across 7 bases. CDR1 and CDR2 from the germline V gene are SGHAT and FQNNGV. V trimming: 5 bases; J trimming: 4 bases; junction bases outside the gene matches: 4. The CDR3 is made up of 13 amino acids. The DNA for the CDR3 is TGTGCCAGCAGCCTGGGGACAGCCTATGGCTACACCTTC. Translation: CASSLGTAYGYTF.

The chain combines TRBV18 with TRBJ1-2; tentative D call: TRBD1 (5 bases). Germline-derived CDR1 and CDR2 are KGHSH and LQKENI. The V end lost 0 bases, the J end lost 2 bases, and 7 bases lay between the germline ends. The CDR3 runs 14 residues. The CDR3 protein is CASSPPTANYGYTF. The CDR3 region has the DNA TGTGCCAGCTCACCACCGACAGCGAACTATGGCTACACCTTC.

The genes are TRBV6-2 or TRBV6-3 and TRBJ1-1; no definite D call. Germline lookup yields CDR1 MNHEY and CDR2 SVGEGT. This CDR3 has 14 amino acids. Trimming left V 3 bases short and J 1 base short, with 9 bases between. Written as DNA, the CDR3 is TGTGCCAGCAGTTATGAGACATGGAACACTGAAGCTTTCTTT. Protein sequence: CASSYETWNTEAFF.

The chain combines TRBV9 with TRBJ2-1; possible D gene TRBD2, 6 bases. CDR1 and CDR2 from the germline V gene are SGDLS and YYNGEE. There are 16 residues in the CDR3. Trimming left V 2 bases short and J 3 bases short, with 15 bases between. The CDR3 spells CASSVGPAGGYNEQFF. The CDR3, as DNA: TGTGCCAGCAGCGTTGGGCCAGCGGGTGGCTACAATGAGCAGTTCTTC.

The chain joins TRBV19 to TRBJ1-2; 9 bases are a match to TRBD1. This CDR3 comprises 12 residues. The V segment lost 5 bases and the J segment 8 bases; nucleotides outside the gene matches: 3. Germline CDR1 LNHDA, CDR2 SQIVND (reference sequence). CDR3 residues: CASSGDRVGYTF. In DNA, the CDR3 is TGTGCCAGTAGTGGGGACAGGGTCGGCTACACCTTC.

This rearrangement joins TRBV19 to TRBJ2-1; 10 nucleotides agree with TRBD2. This CDR3 has 15 amino acids. Germline CDR1 reads LNHDA; CDR2 reads SQIVND (reference sequence). The V segment lost 6 bases and the J segment 3 bases; nucleotides outside the gene matches: 5. CDR3 coding DNA: TGTGCCAGTAGGACCCTAGCGGGGGACTACAATGAGCAGTTCTTC. It specifies CASRTLAGDYNEQFF.

Only one count was recorded for this clone. The chain joins TRBV2 to TRBJ1-6; TRBD1 aligns across 8 bases. The germline V gene encodes CDR1 SNHLY and CDR2 FYNNEI. The CDR3 runs 16 residues. Losses at the gene ends were 3 bases for V and 5 bases for J; bases not matched to a gene: 6. CDR3 region: CASSDRGPRDNSPLHF. The CDR3 DNA reads TGTGCCAGCAGTGACAGGGGGCCTAGAGATAATTCACCCCTCCACTTT.

This chain joins TRBV24-1 and TRBJ1-2, with D hard to call. V was pared by 1 base and J by 10 bases, with 9 bases between. Per germline, CDR1 KGHDR and CDR2 SFDVKD. The CDR3 loop spans 12 amino acids. In nucleotides, the CDR3 is TGTGCCACCAGTGATTTTCGGGGTGACTACACCTTC. This sequence encodes CATSDFRGDYTF.

The CDR3 DNA sequence: TGTGCCAGCACCCCCCCGATTTGGGGGGGGAAAGCTTTCTTT. Translated, it gives CASTPPIWGGKAFF. This chain links TRBV27 with TRBJ1-1; perhaps TRBD1 as D (5 bases). CDR3 length: 14 residues. Germline CDR1 reads MNHEY; CDR2 reads SMNVEV (reference sequence). Trimming cost V 7 bases and J 9 bases, with 21 bases left between them.

The V call is TRBV5-8, the J call TRBJ1-2; maybe TRBD1 (5 bases). Germline loops: CDR1 SGHTS, CDR2 YDEGEE. The CDR3 runs to 14 residues. The germline V and J ends were trimmed by 4 bases and 3 bases, with 13 bases remaining between them. In DNA form, the CDR3 reads TGTGCCAGCAGCGACAGACAAAGGGACTATGGCTACACCTTC. Translation gives CASSDRQRDYGYTF.